One and the same sample provided the 2 T cell receptor beta chains below, sequenced in a study of CD8 T cells in Susac syndrome. Reverse transcription of about 0.45 to 1 ug RNA used random hexamers. MiXCR, run by TCRdb on the immunoSEQ multiplex PCR reads, gives a single entry per CDR3 protein. Here the sample spans hundreds of thousands of distinct CDR3 sequences, around 93% being singletons. The sample comprised CD4+ T cells from PBMCs. Receptors were obtained from a human donor with multiple sclerosis.

The rearrangement uses TRBV10-3 and TRBJ1-5; 9 bases align to TRBD1. This CDR3 is 15 amino acids long. Trimming took 3 bases from V and 5 from J; bases not matched to a gene: 5. Per germline, CDR1 ENHRY and CDR2 SYGVKD. CDR3 loop: CAISDLGQGHQPQHF. The CDR3 DNA reads as TGTGCCATCAGTGATCTGGGACAGGGCCATCAGCCCCAGCATTTT.

The chain links TRBV29-1 to TRBJ1-1, with D possibly matching TRBD1 (5 bases). The germline V gene encodes CDR1 SQVTM and CDR2 ANQGSEA. CDR3 length: 14 residues. V was clipped by 4 bases and J by 4 bases, with 16 bases between them. The CDR3 is CSVGGRQGATEAFF. CDR3 nucleotides: TGCAGCGTTGGAGGGAGGCAGGGCGCCACTGAAGCTTTCTTT.